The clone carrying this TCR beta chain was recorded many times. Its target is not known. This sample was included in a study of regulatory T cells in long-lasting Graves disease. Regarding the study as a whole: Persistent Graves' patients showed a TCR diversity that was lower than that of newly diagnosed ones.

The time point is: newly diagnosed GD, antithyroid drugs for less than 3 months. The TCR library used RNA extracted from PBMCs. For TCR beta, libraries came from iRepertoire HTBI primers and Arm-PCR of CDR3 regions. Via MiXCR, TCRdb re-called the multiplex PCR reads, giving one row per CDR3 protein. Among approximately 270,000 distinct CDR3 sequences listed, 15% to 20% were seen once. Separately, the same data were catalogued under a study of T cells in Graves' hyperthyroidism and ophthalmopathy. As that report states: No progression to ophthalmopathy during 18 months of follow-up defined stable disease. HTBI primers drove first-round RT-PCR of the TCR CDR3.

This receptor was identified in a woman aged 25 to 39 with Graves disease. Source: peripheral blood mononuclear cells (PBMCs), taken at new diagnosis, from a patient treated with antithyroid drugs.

CDR3 sequence reads: CASSLGELGTSVRNTIYF. The CDR3 region has the DNA TGTGCCAGCAGCCTGGGAGAATTAGGGACCTCGGTCCGTAACACCATATATTTT. V gene TRBV11-2 combines with J gene TRBJ1-3, with D maybe TRBD1 (5 bases). Germline V lookup: CDR1 SGHAT, CDR2 FQNNGV. Trimming took off 5 bases at V and 7 bases at J, with 27 bases between the two ends. This CDR3 is built from 18 residues.